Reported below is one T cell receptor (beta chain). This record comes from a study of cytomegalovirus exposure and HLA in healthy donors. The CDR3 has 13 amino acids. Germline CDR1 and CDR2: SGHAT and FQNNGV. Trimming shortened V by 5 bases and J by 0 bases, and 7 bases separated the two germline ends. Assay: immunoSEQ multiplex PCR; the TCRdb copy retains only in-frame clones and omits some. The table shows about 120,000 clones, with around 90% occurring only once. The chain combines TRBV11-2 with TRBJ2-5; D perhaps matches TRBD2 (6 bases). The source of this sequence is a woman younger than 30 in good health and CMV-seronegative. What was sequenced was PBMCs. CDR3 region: CASSREYQETQYF. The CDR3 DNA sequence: TGTGCCAGCAGCCGGGAGTACCAAGAGACCCAGTACTTC.